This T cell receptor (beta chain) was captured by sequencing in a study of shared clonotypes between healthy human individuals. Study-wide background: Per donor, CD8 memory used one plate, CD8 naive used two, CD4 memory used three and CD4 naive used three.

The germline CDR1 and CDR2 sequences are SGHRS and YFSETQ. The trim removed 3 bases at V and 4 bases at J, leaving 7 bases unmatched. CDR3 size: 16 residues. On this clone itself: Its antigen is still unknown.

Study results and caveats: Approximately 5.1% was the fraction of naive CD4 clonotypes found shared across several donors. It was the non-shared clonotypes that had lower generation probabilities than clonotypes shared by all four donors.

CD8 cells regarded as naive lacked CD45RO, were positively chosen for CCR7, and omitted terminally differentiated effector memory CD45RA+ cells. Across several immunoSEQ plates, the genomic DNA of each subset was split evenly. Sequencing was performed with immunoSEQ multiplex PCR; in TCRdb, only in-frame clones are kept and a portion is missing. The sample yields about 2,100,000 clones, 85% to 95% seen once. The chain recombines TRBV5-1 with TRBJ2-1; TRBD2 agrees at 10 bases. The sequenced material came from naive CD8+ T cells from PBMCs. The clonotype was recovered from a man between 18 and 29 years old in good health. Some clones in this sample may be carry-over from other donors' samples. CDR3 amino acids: CASSSFTSGVYNEQFF. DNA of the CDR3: TGCGCCAGCAGCTCCTTTACTAGCGGGGTATACAATGAGCAGTTCTTC.